One T cell receptor beta chain is described in this entry. The antigen it recognizes is unknown. Per-base qualities were not stored, and no clone one base away is much larger. V loses 4 bases, J loses 13 bases, and the germline ends lie 23 bases apart. The CDR3 contains 14 residues, cysteine and phenylalanine counted. The retained sequence is limited to the CDR3, 42 bases, with the frame set at the first base. As encoded in the germline V gene, CDR1 is SQVTM while CDR2 is ANQGSEA. To prepare the library, PCR was applied. The listed sequencing device is Illumina HiSeq 2500. To reduce PCR and sequencing biases, unique molecular identifiers were built into the TCR beta cDNA libraries. Per 1 to 10 million input T cells, approximately 500,000 cDNA molecules were obtained, such that each molecule approximated one T cell. The same protocol used for the earlier healthy control dataset was applied to prepare and sequence the patient libraries. Within a given batch, samples were prepared together, multiplexed and sequenced on the same HiSeq lane. The authors' analysis ran thus. MIGEC handled the raw barcoded reads, throwing out single-read molecular identifier groups before consensus assembly and CDR3 extraction. Clonotype tables were post-analysed with VDJtools, and diversity was normalized by down-sampling all datasets to the smallest sample size. To correct batch-related cross-sample contamination, repertoire overlap clustering matched CDR3 amino acid sequences but not nucleotide sequences. TCRdb trimmed the raw reads at Q25, called clones with MiXCR and kept productive beta chains. Under each unique CDR3 protein, matching rows form one entry showing the most common genes and DNA. TCRdb's processing, not the authors', yielded these V and J calls. This sample lists hundreds of thousands of distinct CDR3 sequences; 39% were detected once. 6.5% to 8% of the sample is held by the ten biggest clonotypes.

The source of the sample is a study of post-analysis software for immune sequencing data (dated by TCRdb to the mid-2010s). Describing the broader study: Disease courses on record covered relapsing-remitting, secondary progressive and progressive-relapsing multiple sclerosis, though some patients had no subtype annotation. The patient repertoires were compared against 10 to 12 previously published healthy control repertoires obtained from donors aged about 6 to 26 years. A subset of samples was prepared in parallel using single-end sample barcoding, then pooled and co-amplified after Illumina adapter ligation. Findings and caveats that apply to the study as a whole: Significantly lower normalized Chao1 diversity was found in multiple sclerosis patients than in controls, suggesting substantial peripheral T-cell clonal expansion. Direct clustering with F measure showed strong co-clustering of samples prepared in the same batch, prompting a batch-effect correction. Patients showed significantly higher frequencies than controls for 4 or 5 TRBV segments, among them TRBV5-6, TRBV5-1 and TRBV20-1. The multiple sclerosis patient group was slightly younger than the control group.

To demonstrate the VDJtools post-analysis software, the study profiled TCR beta repertoires from the peripheral blood of 13 young patients with multiple sclerosis. The multiple sclerosis patients were children and adolescents ranging in age from roughly 6 to 15 years. This sequence was found in a girl aged 2-10 years with multiple sclerosis. The sequenced material came from blood. Here the chain combines TRBV29-1 and TRBJ2-4; the D element could tentatively be TRBD1 or TRBD2, as 7 bases agree for each. The CDR3 amino acid sequence is: CSVGGGQILNEQYF. The DNA is as follows: TGCAGCGTTGGGGGGGGACAGATACTCAATGAGCAGTACTTC.